What follows are 28 T cell receptor beta chains derived from one specimen sequenced in a study of blood T cell repertoires in COVID-19. TCRdb's table, derived via immunoSEQ multiplex PCR, lists solely in-frame clones and lacks some. The table has approximately 50,000 clones, 80% to 90% seen once. What was sequenced was peripheral blood. The receptors were gathered from an elderly woman with acute or convalescent COVID-19.

Remarks on this clone: The sample carries other DNA sequences with the same CDR3. V and J are TRBV6-5 and TRBJ1-3; D unclear. Germline V CDR1 and CDR2: MNHEY, SVGAGI. The CDR3 has 14 residues. Trimming removed 6 bases at V and 0 bases at J, with 9 bases between. CDR3 region: CASSRDSSGNTIYF. The CDR3 nucleotides are TGTGCCAGCAGCCGAGATAGCTCTGGAAACACCATATATTTT.

The chain has TRBV16 and TRBJ1-6; 7 nucleotides align to TRBD1. Per the germline V gene, CDR1 is KGHSY and CDR2 is FQNENV. The CDR3 is 17 residues long. Trimming took 4 bases from V and 9 from J; bases not matched to a gene: 15. The CDR3 region is CASSPLGQRPSSSPLHF. DNA for the CDR3: TGTGCCAGCAGCCCACTGGGACAGAGACCCTCTAGTTCACCCCTCCACTTT.

This chain links TRBV3-1 (or the pseudogene TRBV3-2) with TRBJ1-3; D gene uncertain. Trimming stripped 1 base from V and 2 bases from J, with 6 bases between. In germline, CDR1 is LGHDT, CDR2 YNNKEL (reference sequence). This CDR3 contains 14 residues. CDR3 protein: CASSQGGAGNTIYF. For the CDR3, the DNA is TGTGCCAGCAGCCAAGGGGGAGCTGGAAACACCATATATTTT.

This sequence joins TRBV19 and TRBJ1-6; 9 bases align to TRBD1. The germline CDR1 and CDR2 sequences are LNHDA and SQIVND (reference sequence). The length of the CDR3 is 14 residues. V lost 5 bases, J lost 13 bases, and 9 bases stayed unmatched. The CDR3 coding sequence is TGTGCCAGTAGTGCCACAGGGGGCGCGTCGCCCCTCCACTTT. Encoded protein: CASSATGGASPLHF.

V and J are TRBV29-1 and TRBJ1-1, with a weak D call TRBD1 (5 bases). The CDR3 spans 13 residues. The germline V gene encodes CDR1 SQVTM and CDR2 ANQGSEA. V was cut by 4 bases and J by 6 bases, with 15 bases left in between. The CDR3 DNA reads TGCAGCGTTGGGGAGGGGTTCCTAGCTGAAGCTTTCTTT. The encoded protein is CSVGEGFLAEAFF.

This chain connects TRBV13 to TRBJ2-7; 11 bases match TRBD2. V shed 3 bases and J 3 bases; nucleotides not matched to a gene: 1. Per germline, CDR1 PRHDT and CDR2 FYEKMQ (reference sequence). There are 14 residues in the CDR3. The CDR3 loop reads CASSFSGGVYEQYF. The DNA for the CDR3 is TGTGCCAGCAGCTTTAGCGGGGGGGTCTACGAGCAGTACTTC. Drawing the rest from reference TRBV13 and TRBJ2-7, the complete variable domain is AAGVIQSPRHLIKEKRETATLKCYPIPRHDTVYWYQQGPGQDPQFLISFYEKMQSDKGSIPDRFSAQQFSDYHSELNMSSLELGDSALYFCASSFSGGVYEQYFGPGTRLTVT.

This sequence joins TRBV28 and TRBJ2-7; 9 positions match TRBD1. Trimming removed 5 bases from V and 3 bases from J; junction bases left unmatched: 8. The CDR3 sequence is 15 residues long. Germline V gene data show CDR1 as MDHEN and CDR2 as SYDVKM. In nucleotides, the CDR3 is TGTGCCAGCAGTCTACCTGGGACAGGGTACTACGAGCAGTACTTC. Translation gives CASSLPGTGYYEQYF. Together with reference TRBV28 and TRBJ2-7, the CDR3 gives the full variable domain: DVKVTQSSRYLVKRTGEKVFLECVQDMDHENMFWYRQDPGLGLRLIYFSYDVKMKEKGDIPEGYSVSREKKERFSLILESASTNQTSMYLCASSLPGTGYYEQYFGPGTRLTVT.

The chain links TRBV27 to TRBJ2-7, with D possibly being TRBD1 (6 bases). The CDR3 is 14 amino acids. Germline V gene lookup returns CDR1 MNHEY and CDR2 SMNVEV (reference sequence). The V and J ends lost 6 bases and 1 base respectively, with 13 bases between them. The DNA for the CDR3 is TGTGCCAGCAGCCCGGACAGTAATTCCTACGAGCAGTACTTC. Its protein product is CASSPDSNSYEQYF.

The chain joins TRBV12-3 or TRBV12-4 to TRBJ2-3, with D possibly matching TRBD1 (5 bases). Trimming stripped 7 bases from V and 7 bases from J, with 15 bases between. This CDR3 contains 13 residues. Here the CDR3 reads CASTPGRGNTQYF. The CDR3 DNA follows: TGTGCCAGCACCCCTGGTAGGGGAAATACGCAGTATTTT.

CDR3 DNA: TGTGCCAGCAGCTCCTTGGGCGGGGGGTCTCAGTACTTC. Translated, it gives CASSSLGGGSQYF. This chain uses TRBV7-2 with TRBJ2-4; 8 bases map to TRBD2. The junction had 8 bases not matched to a gene; V was cut back by 4 bases and J by 12 bases. CDR1 SGHTA and CDR2 FQGNSA come from the germline V gene. The CDR3 sequence is 13 residues long.

The chain employs TRBV4-1 and TRBJ2-7; 7 bases are shared with TRBD1. Germline V gene data show CDR1 as MGHRA and CDR2 as YSYEKL. Unmatched junction bases numbered 15, after V lost 4 bases and J lost 3 bases. The CDR3 is made up of 17 amino acids. In DNA, the CDR3 is TGCGCCAGCAGCCCAGGCCCGGGACAGAGAAACCTCTACGAGCAGTACTTC. Its protein is CASSPGPGQRNLYEQYF.

The chain has TRBV19 and TRBJ2-7; perhaps TRBD1 as D (6 bases). The V and J ends lost 1 base and 3 bases respectively, with 7 bases between them. Germline CDR1 LNHDA, CDR2 SQIVND (reference sequence). The CDR3 length is 13 residues. DNA of the CDR3: TGTGCCAGTAGTATAGGAGGGGGCTACGAGCAGTACTTC. It specifies CASSIGGGYEQYF.

This chain joins TRBV15 and TRBJ2-7; D may be TRBD2 (5 bases). This CDR3 region has 13 residues. CDR1 and CDR2 (germline): LNHNV, YYDKDF (reference sequence). Trimming removed 3 bases at V and 3 bases at J, with 9 bases between. CDR3 loop: CATSRDGLYEQYF. As DNA, the CDR3 is TGTGCCACCAGCAGGGACGGACTCTACGAGCAGTACTTC.

V and J are TRBV2 and TRBJ2-7, with D unclear. V was pared by 5 bases and J by 3 bases, with 5 bases between. The germline V gene has CDR1 SNHLY and CDR2 FYNNEI. The CDR3 loop spans 11 amino acids. The CDR3 DNA sequence: TGTGCCAGCAGTTCAATCTACGAGCAGTACTTC. Residues: CASSSIYEQYF.

The chain couples TRBV19 to TRBJ2-3; no reliable D call. The CDR3 extends over 16 amino acids. Germline-derived CDR1 and CDR2 are LNHDA and SQIVND (reference sequence). Between the trimmed V and J ends, which lost 5 bases and 1 base, there was a span of 16 bases. The CDR3 nucleotides read TGTGCCAGTAGTCCCCCAACCGGTCGCCGCACAGATACGCAGTATTTT. It yields the protein CASSPPTGRRTDTQYF.

This sequence joins TRBV6-6 and TRBJ2-1; tentatively, D is TRBD1 (5 bases). The CDR3 is made up of 16 amino acids. Germline V lookup: CDR1 MNHNY, CDR2 SVGAGI (reference sequence). Trimming left V 4 bases short and J 2 bases short, with 15 bases between. CDR3 region: CASSWAGKGPYNEQFF. In DNA, the CDR3 is TGTGCCAGCAGTTGGGCAGGGAAGGGGCCCTACAATGAGCAGTTCTTC.

The table lists this clone with a count of one. J is TRBJ2-7 and V is TRBV2, with D perhaps matching TRBD2 (6 bases). Germline V gives CDR1 SNHLY, CDR2 FYNNEI. V dropped 7 bases and J dropped 0 bases, with 13 bases sitting between them. This CDR3 spans 14 amino acids. This chain's CDR3 is CASMRAGSSYEQYF. The DNA of the CDR3 is TGTGCCAGCATGCGGGCGGGGTCCTCCTACGAGCAGTACTTC.

The rearrangement joins TRBV14 to TRBJ2-3, with TRBD2 identical over 7 bases. The trim removed 7 bases at V and 5 bases at J, leaving 15 bases unmatched. CDR3 length equals 16 residues. Per the germline V gene, CDR1 is SGHDN and CDR2 is FVKESK. This CDR3 reads CASIPGQGGPGDTQYF. The CDR3 DNA reads as TGTGCCAGCATACCAGGGCAGGGAGGGCCCGGAGATACGCAGTATTTT. The complete variable domain, with remaining parts taken from reference TRBV14 and TRBJ2-3, reads EAGVTQFPSHSVIEKGQTVTLRCDPISGHDNLYWYRRVMGKEIKFLLHFVKESKQDESGMPNNRFLAERTGGTYSTLKVQPAELEDSGVYFCASIPGQGGPGDTQYFGPGTRLTVL.

The CDR3 here is CASSPGTSGGSSYNEQFF. CDR3 coding DNA: TGTGCCAGCAGCCCAGGGACTAGCGGGGGGAGCTCCTACAATGAGCAGTTCTTC. The rearrangement joins TRBV5-4 to TRBJ2-1; TRBD2 agrees at 15 bases. V dropped 4 bases and J dropped 0; count of bases not matched to a gene: 5. Germline CDR1 SGHNT, CDR2 YYREEE (reference sequence). The CDR3 is 18 amino acids.

The chain couples TRBV27 to TRBJ2-5; TRBD2 agrees at 10 bases. Germline assignment: CDR1 MNHEY and CDR2 SMNVEV (reference sequence). V lost 5 bases to trimming and J lost 1 base; unmatched junction nucleotides: 4. The CDR3 length is 15 residues. DNA of the CDR3: TGTGCCAGCAGTCCTAGCGGGGGTTTCCAAGAGACCCAGTACTTC. Amino acid sequence: CASSPSGGFQETQYF.

The rearrangement uses TRBV10-3 and TRBJ1-5; TRBD1 aligns across 7 bases. The ends lost 10 bases at V and 4 bases at J; junction bases unmatched: 7. There are 13 residues in the CDR3. CDR1 and CDR2 (germline): ENHRY, SYGVKD. The CDR3 loop reads CATNRGMNQPQHF. The CDR3 bases are TGTGCCACAAACAGGGGAATGAATCAGCCCCAGCATTTT.

The rearrangement uses TRBV7-2 and TRBJ2-2; D is perhaps TRBD2 (6 bases). V shed 0 bases and J shed 6 bases, with 11 bases lying between them. Germline V gene sequence: CDR1 SGHTA, CDR2 FQGNSA. CDR3 size: 15 residues. CDR3 nucleotides: TGTGCCAGCAGCTTAGCGGTTTGGGGGGCCGGGGAGCTGTTTTTT. Translating gives CASSLAVWGAGELFF.

The gene calls are TRBV5-1 and TRBJ2-7; 8 nucleotides agree with TRBD2. Germline V gene data show CDR1 as SGHRS and CDR2 as YFSETQ. J was trimmed by 6 bases and V by 0 bases; bases with no gene match: 8. The CDR3 has 15 residues. The CDR3 spells CASSLGGLGEGEQYF. The CDR3 nucleotides are TGCGCCAGCAGCTTGGGGGGACTAGGAGAAGGCGAGCAGTACTTC.

This sequence joins TRBV9 and TRBJ2-5, with a possible D match to TRBD2 (6 bases). V shed 4 bases and J shed 4 bases, with 20 bases lying between them. The CDR3 contains 16 residues. Per germline, CDR1 SGDLS and CDR2 YYNGEE. The CDR3 DNA sequence: TGTGCCAGCAGCAAGGGGACTCTAAGAAGCCGAGAGACCCAGTACTTC. It is translated as CASSKGTLRSRETQYF.

CDR3 bases: TGTGCCAGAGTGAACAGGGCCATATTGGGGCAGCCCCAGCATTTT. Translating it yields CARVNRAILGQPQHF. J is TRBJ1-5 and V is TRBV7-5; the table's D gene call, TRBD1, was not cross checked with the DNA. TRBV7-5 is recorded as a pseudogene. The CDR3 sequence is 15 residues long.

J is TRBJ1-5 and V is TRBV25-1, with TRBD1 matching over 9 bases. The CDR3 contains 17 residues. J gave up 0 bases and V 4 bases, and 7 bases lay outside the gene matches. Germline CDR1 and CDR2: MGHDK and SYGVNS. The DNA of the CDR3 is TGTGCCAGCAGTGGCCCCGGGACAGGGTTTAGCAATCAGCCCCAGCATTTT. Translation gives CASSGPGTGFSNQPQHF. Complete variable domain (other parts from reference TRBV25-1 and TRBJ1-5): EADIYQTPRYLVIGTGKKITLECSQTMGHDKMYWYQQDPGMELHLIHYSYGVNSTEKGDLSSESTVSRIRTEHFPLTLESARPSHTSQYLCASSGPGTGFSNQPQHFGDGTRLSIL.

To note about this clone: At one of its ends the junction is not consistent with the germline gene, which may arise from a read error. The rearrangement joins TRBV19 to TRBJ1-1; D not certain. Germline V gene sequence: CDR1 LNHDA, CDR2 SQIVND (reference sequence). The CDR3 loop spans 13 amino acids. The CDR3 DNA reads as TGTGCCAGTAGTATAGATCTGCGGGGAAGCGGGTTTTTT. Translating it yields CASSIDLRGSGFF.

The rearrangement uses TRBV27 and TRBJ2-2; TRBD1 might be the D (5 bases). CDR1 and CDR2 (germline): MNHEY, SMNVEV (reference sequence). The CDR3 runs to 15 residues. With 7 bases removed from V and 0 bases from J, the gap between germline ends came to 12 bases. The CDR3 region is CASTYRRSNTGELFF. The CDR3 coding sequence is TGTGCCAGCACTTACAGGCGGTCGAACACCGGGGAGCTGTTTTTT.